This T cell receptor (beta chain) was identified during a study of T cell responses to AZD1222 COVID-19 vaccine. Comment on this clone: Its specificity is not known.

Findings of the study overall: Sampling captured repertoires only after the peak T cell response.

Some clones are missing from TCRdb's copy, which holds only in-frame ones; the method was immunoSEQ multiplex PCR. The profile shows under 150,000 clones, 85% to 90% of them singletons. This CDR3 has 10 amino acids. Sequences were derived from peripheral blood, sampled on day 0 of MenACWY control vaccination. The sequence was obtained from an adult in good health. The gene calls are TRBV21-1 and TRBJ2-7. TRBV21-1 is flagged as a pseudogene. The CDR3 sequence: CASNLCEQYF. The CDR3 DNA reads TGTGCCAGCAACCTTTGCGAGCAGTACTTC.